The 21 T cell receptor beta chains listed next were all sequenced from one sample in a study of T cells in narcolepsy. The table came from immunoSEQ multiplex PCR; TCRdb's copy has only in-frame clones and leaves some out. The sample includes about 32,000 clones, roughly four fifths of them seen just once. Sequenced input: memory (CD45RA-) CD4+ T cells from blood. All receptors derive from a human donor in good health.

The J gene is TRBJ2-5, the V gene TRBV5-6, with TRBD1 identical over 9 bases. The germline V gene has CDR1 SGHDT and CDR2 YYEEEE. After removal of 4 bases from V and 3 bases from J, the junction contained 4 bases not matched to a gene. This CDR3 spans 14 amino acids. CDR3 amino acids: CASSLWTGEETQYF. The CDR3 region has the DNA TGTGCCAGCAGCCTATGGACAGGGGAAGAGACCCAGTACTTC.

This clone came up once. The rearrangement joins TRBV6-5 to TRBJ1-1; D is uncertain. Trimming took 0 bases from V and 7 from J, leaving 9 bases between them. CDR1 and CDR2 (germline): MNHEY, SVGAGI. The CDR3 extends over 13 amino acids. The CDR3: CASSYSRVGEAFF. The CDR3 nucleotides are TGTGCCAGCAGTTACTCAAGGGTTGGTGAAGCTTTCTTT.

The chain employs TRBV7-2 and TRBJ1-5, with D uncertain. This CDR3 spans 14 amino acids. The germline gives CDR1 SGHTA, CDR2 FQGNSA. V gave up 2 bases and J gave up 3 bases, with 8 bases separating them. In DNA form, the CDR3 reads TGTGCCAGCAGCTTATTCCCCAACAATCAGCCCCAGCATTTT. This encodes CASSLFPNNQPQHF.

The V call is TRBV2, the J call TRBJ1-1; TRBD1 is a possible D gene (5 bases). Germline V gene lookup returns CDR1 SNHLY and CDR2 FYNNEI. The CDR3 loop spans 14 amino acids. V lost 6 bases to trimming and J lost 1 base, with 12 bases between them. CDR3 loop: CASSLDSRNTEAFF. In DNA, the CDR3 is TGTGCCAGCAGCCTAGACAGCCGGAACACTGAAGCTTTCTTT.

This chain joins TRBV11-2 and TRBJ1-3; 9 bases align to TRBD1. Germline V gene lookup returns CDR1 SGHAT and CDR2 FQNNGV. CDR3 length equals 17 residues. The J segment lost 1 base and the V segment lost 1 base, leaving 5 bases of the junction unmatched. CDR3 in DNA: TGTGCCAGCAGCTTAGGGGACAGGGTGTTGTCTGGAAACACCATATATTTT. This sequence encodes CASSLGDRVLSGNTIYF.

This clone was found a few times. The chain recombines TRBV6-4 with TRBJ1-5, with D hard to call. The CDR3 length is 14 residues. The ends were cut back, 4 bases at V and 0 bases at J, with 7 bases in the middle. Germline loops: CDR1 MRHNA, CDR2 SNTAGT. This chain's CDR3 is CASSVGISNQPQHF. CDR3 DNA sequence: TGTGCCAGCAGTGTTGGCATTAGCAATCAGCCCCAGCATTTT.

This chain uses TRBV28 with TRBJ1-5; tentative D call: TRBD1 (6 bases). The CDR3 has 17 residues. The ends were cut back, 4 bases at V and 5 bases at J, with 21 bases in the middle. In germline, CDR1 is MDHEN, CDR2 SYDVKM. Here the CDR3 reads CASSSDRKGDNDQPQHF. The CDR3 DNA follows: TGTGCCAGCAGTTCCGACAGGAAAGGAGATAACGATCAGCCCCAGCATTTT.

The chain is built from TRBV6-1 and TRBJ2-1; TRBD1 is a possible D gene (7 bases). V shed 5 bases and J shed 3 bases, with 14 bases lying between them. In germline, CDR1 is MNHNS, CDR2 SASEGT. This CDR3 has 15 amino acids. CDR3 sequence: CASSQGQGGYNEQFF. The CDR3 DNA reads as TGTGCCAGCAGTCAGGGGCAGGGGGGCTACAATGAGCAGTTCTTC.

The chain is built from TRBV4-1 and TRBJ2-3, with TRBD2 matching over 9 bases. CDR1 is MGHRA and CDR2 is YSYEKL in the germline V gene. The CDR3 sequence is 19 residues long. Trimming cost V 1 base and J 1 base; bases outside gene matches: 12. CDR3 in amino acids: CASSQAIFKRGAGTDTQYF. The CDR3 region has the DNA TGCGCCAGCAGCCAAGCCATTTTCAAGCGGGGGGCTGGCACAGATACGCAGTATTTT.

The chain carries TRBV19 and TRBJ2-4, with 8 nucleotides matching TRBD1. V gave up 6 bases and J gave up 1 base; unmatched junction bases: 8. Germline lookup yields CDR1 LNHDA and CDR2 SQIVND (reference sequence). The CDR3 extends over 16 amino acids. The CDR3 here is CASSTGGQLAKNIQYF. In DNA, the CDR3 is TGTGCCAGTAGCACAGGGGGACAGTTGGCCAAAAACATTCAGTACTTC.

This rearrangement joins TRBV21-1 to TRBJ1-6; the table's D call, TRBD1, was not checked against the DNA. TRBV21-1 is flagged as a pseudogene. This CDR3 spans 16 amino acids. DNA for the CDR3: TGTGCCAGCAGCAAAACCGGGACAGGGGGCTGTTCACCCCTCCACTTT. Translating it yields CASSKTGTGGCSPLHF.

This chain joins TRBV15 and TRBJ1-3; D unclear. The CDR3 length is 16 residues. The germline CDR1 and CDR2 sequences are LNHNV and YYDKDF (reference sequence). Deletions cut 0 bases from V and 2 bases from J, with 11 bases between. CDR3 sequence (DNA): TGTGCCACCAGCAGAGATACTAGGGTTGCTGGAAACACCATATATTTT. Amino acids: CATSRDTRVAGNTIYF.

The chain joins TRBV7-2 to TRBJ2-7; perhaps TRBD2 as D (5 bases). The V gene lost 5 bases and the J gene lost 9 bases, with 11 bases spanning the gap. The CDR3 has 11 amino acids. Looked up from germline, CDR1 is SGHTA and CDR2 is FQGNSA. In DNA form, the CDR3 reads TGTGCCAGCAGCCCGGGGTTTGGGCAGTACTTC. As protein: CASSPGFGQYF.

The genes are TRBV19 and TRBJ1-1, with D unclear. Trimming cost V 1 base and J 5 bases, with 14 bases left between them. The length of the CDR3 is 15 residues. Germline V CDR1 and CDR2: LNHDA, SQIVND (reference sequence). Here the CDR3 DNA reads TGTGCCAGTAGTATAGCTGGGGAGGGTGTAACTGAAGCTTTCTTT. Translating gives CASSIAGEGVTEAFF.

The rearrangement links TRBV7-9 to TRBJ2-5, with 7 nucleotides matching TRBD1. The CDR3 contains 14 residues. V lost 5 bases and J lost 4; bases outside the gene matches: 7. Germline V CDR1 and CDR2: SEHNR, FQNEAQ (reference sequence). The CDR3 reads CASSPRDRRETQYF. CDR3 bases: TGTGCCAGCAGCCCGAGGGACAGAAGAGAGACCCAGTACTTC.

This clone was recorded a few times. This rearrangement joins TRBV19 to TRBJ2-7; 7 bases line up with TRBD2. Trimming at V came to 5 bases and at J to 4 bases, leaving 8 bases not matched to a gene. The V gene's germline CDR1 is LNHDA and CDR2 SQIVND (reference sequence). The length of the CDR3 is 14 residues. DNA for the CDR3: TGTGCCAGTAGTCTCCGAGGGCGGGGGTACGAGCAGTACGTC. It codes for CASSLRGRGYEQYV.

CDR3 sequence (DNA): TGTGCCAGCAAGATCCAGGGAGGGAACGGCTACACCTTC. It translates to CASKIQGGNGYTF. The J gene is TRBJ1-2, the V gene TRBV7-9; D is perhaps TRBD1 (5 bases). Trimming removed 7 bases from V and 8 bases from J, with 17 bases in between. The CDR3 loop spans 13 amino acids. The germline CDR1 and CDR2 sequences are SEHNR and FQNEAQ (reference sequence).

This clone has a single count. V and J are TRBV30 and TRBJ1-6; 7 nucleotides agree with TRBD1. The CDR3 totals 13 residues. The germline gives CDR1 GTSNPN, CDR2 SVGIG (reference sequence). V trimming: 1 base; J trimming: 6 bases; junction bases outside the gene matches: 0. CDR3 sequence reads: CAWSGQGNSPLHF. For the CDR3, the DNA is TGTGCCTGGAGTGGACAGGGTAATTCACCCCTCCACTTT.

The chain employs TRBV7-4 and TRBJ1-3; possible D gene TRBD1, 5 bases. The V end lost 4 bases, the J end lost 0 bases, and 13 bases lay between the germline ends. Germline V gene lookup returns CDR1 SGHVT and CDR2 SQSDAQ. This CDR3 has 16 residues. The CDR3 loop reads CASSSGRSFSGNTIYF. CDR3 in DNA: TGTGCCAGCAGCTCGGGACGGAGCTTCTCTGGAAACACCATATATTTT.

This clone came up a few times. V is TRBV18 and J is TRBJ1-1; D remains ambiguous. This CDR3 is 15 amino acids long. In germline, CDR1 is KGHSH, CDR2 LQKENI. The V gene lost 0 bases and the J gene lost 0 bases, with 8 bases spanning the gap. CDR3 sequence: CASSPPVLLNTEAFF. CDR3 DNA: TGTGCCAGCTCACCACCGGTACTCCTGAACACTGAAGCTTTCTTT. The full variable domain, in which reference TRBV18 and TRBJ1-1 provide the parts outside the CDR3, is NAGVMQNPRHLVRRRGQEARLRCSPMKGHSHVYWYRQLPEEGLKFMVYLQKENIIDESGMPKERFSAEFPKEGPSILRIQQVVRGDSAAYFCASSPPVLLNTEAFFGQGTRLTVV.

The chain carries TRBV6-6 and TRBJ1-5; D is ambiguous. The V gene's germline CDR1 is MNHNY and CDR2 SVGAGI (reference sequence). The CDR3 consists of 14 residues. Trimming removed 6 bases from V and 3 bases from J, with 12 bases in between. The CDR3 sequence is CASREQTDNQPQHF. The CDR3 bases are TGTGCCAGCAGGGAACAAACTGACAATCAGCCCCAGCATTTT.